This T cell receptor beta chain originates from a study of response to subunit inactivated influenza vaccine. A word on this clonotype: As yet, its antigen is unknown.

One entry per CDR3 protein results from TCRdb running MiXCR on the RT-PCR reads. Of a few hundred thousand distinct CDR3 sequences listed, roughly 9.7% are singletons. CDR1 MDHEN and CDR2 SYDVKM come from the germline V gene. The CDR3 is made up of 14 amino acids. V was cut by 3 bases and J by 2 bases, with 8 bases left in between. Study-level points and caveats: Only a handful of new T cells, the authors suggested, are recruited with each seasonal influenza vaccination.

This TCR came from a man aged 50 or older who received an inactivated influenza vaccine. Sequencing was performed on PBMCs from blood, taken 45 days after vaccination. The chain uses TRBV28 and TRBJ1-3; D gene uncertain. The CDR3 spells CASSFQPTGNTIYF. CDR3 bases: TGTGCCAGCAGTTTCCAACCGACTGGAAACACCATATATTTT.